A single sample gave rise to the 14 T cell receptor beta chains below, sequenced in a study of blood T cell repertoires in COVID-19 (dated by TCRdb to 2020 to 2022). Receptor amplification or capture employed the immunoSEQ multiplex PCR assay. TCRdb holds this immuneACCESS table with in-frame rearrangements only. Some clones are missing; in checked studies, unresolved V genes explain under half, and the rest has no known cause. The sample profile shows some 14,000 clones; around nine tenths of them were found once. Roughly 2.5% of the sample is held by the ten biggest clonotypes. The source material was peripheral blood. The receptors were gathered from a human donor in a cohort sampled during active COVID-19.

The DNA for the CDR3 is TGTGCCAGTACCACGGGGGTTTACAATGAGCAGTTCTTC. Its protein is CASTTGVYNEQFF. The chain is built from TRBV19 and TRBJ2-1, with D possibly being TRBD2 (6 bases). This CDR3 has 13 residues. Trimming took 7 bases from V and 4 from J, leaving 11 bases between them. The V gene's germline CDR1 is LNHDA and CDR2 SQIVND (reference sequence).

This clone was recorded only once. The J gene is TRBJ2-1, the V gene TRBV15; 8 bases are shared with TRBD1. Germline V gene data show CDR1 as LNHNV and CDR2 as YYDKDF (reference sequence). The CDR3 covers 15 residues. V lost 8 bases and J lost 4; bases outside the gene matches: 10. The CDR3 loop is CATSPKQGVYNEQFF. The CDR3 bases are TGTGCCACCTCTCCTAAACAGGGGGTTTACAATGAGCAGTTCTTC.

The chain carries TRBV7-2 and TRBJ2-5, with D perhaps TRBD2 (5 bases). This CDR3 has 15 residues. Looked up from germline, CDR1 is SGHTA and CDR2 is FQGNSA. The germline V and J ends were trimmed by 1 base and 1 base, with 10 bases remaining between them. The CDR3 coding sequence is TGTGCCAGCAGCTTAGTGGGCGGACTCCAAGAGACCCAGTACTTC. Amino acids: CASSLVGGLQETQYF.

The chain is built from TRBV5-1 and TRBJ1-2, with 10 positions matching TRBD1. Germline V gene lookup returns CDR1 SGHRS and CDR2 YFSETQ. Germline trimming cut 3 bases from V and 2 bases from J; bases unmatched to any gene: 7. The CDR3 extends over 16 amino acids. CDR3 nucleotide sequence: TGCGCCAGCAGCTCCGAGCCGGGACAGGGGAACTATGGCTACACCTTC. It yields the protein CASSSEPGQGNYGYTF.

The chain uses TRBV7-9 and TRBJ2-5; D is possibly TRBD1 (5 bases). Trimming cost V 3 bases and J 1 base, with 9 bases left between them. Per germline, CDR1 SEHNR and CDR2 FQNEAQ (reference sequence). CDR3 length equals 14 residues. CDR3 loop: CASSFGQAQETQYF. Here the CDR3 DNA reads TGTGCCAGCAGCTTCGGACAAGCCCAAGAGACCCAGTACTTC.

Only one count was recorded for this clone. The chain uses TRBV14 and TRBJ2-2; 11 bases fit TRBD1. V shed 0 bases, J shed 5 bases, and the junction held 5 bases outside the gene matches. The CDR3 totals 17 residues. Per the germline V gene, CDR1 is SGHDN and CDR2 is FVKESK. CDR3 bases: TGTGCCAGCAGCCAAGAATGGACAGGGGGCAGGACCGGGGAGCTGTTTTTT. It encodes CASSQEWTGGRTGELFF.

The chain recombines TRBV7-2 with TRBJ2-7; TRBD2 matches 8 bases. Germline loops: CDR1 SGHTA, CDR2 FQGNSA. This CDR3 contains 16 residues. J gave up 2 bases and V 0 bases, and 6 bases lay outside the gene matches. The CDR3 DNA is TGTGCCAGCAGCTTAGCGTGGGCGGGGGGACCCTACGAGCAGTACTTC. This encodes CASSLAWAGGPYEQYF.

The CDR3 loop is CASSSGGAPSEKLFF. DNA for the CDR3: TGTGCCAGCAGCTCGGGTGGGGCGCCGAGTGAAAAACTGTTTTTT. The V call is TRBV11-3, the J call TRBJ1-4; D possibly corresponds to TRBD1 (5 bases). The CDR3 has 15 residues. The ends were cut back, 4 bases at V and 7 bases at J, with 16 bases in the middle. Germline V gene data show CDR1 as SGHNT and CDR2 as YENEEA.

The chain links TRBV19 to TRBJ1-1; D not resolved. The CDR3 totals 11 residues. CDR1 and CDR2 from the germline V gene are LNHDA and SQIVND (reference sequence). Trimming stripped 3 bases from V and 6 bases from J, with 5 bases between. The DNA of the CDR3 is TGTGCCAGTAGTATTACATCTGAAGCTTTCTTT. The encoded protein is CASSITSEAFF.

The chain uses TRBV4-3 and TRBJ2-3; TRBD2 aligns across 16 bases. This CDR3 spans 19 amino acids. After removal of 3 bases from V and 4 bases from J, the junction contained 10 bases not matched to a gene. Germline-derived CDR1 and CDR2 are LGHNA and YSLEER. The CDR3 loop reads CASSHTGLAGGPDADTQYF. The CDR3 DNA is TGCGCCAGCAGCCATACGGGACTAGCGGGGGGGCCCGACGCAGATACGCAGTATTTT.

This chain links TRBV2 with TRBJ2-3, with TRBD1 matching over 8 bases. Germline loops: CDR1 SNHLY, CDR2 FYNNEI. The CDR3 spans 16 residues. J lost 2 bases, V lost 4 bases, and 8 bases had no gene match. The CDR3 here is CASSAARGRDTDTQYF. As DNA, the CDR3 is TGTGCCAGCAGTGCGGCCAGGGGGCGTGACACAGATACGCAGTATTTT.

This clone has only one observation. The V and J genes are TRBV21-1 and TRBJ1-4; TRBD1 is the table's D call and was not checked against the DNA. TRBV21-1 corresponds to a pseudogene. This CDR3 has 13 residues. The CDR3 DNA reads as TGTGCCAGAGGTCCGAACAGTTGTGAAAAACTGTTTTTT. Its translation: CARGPNSCEKLFF.

The V gene is TRBV5-1, the J gene TRBJ2-2; D gene unclear. The CDR3 covers 14 residues. The V end lost 2 bases, the J end lost 7 bases, and 12 bases lay between the germline ends. CDR1 is SGHRS, CDR2 YFSETQ, per germline. The CDR3 DNA reads TGCGCCAGCAGCTTTTCAGTGGAGATCGGGGAGCTGTTTTTT. Translating gives CASSFSVEIGELFF.

The V gene is TRBV19, the J gene TRBJ1-2; 9 positions agree with TRBD1. Germline loops: CDR1 LNHDA, CDR2 SQIVND (reference sequence). The CDR3 loop spans 11 amino acids. Trimming removed 4 bases from V and 14 bases from J; junction bases left unmatched: 5. The CDR3 here is CASSRQGVETF. Written as DNA, the CDR3 is TGTGCCAGTAGTAGACAGGGGGTAGAAACCTTC.